The 8 T cell receptor beta chains listed next were all sequenced from one sample in a study of PD-L1 blockade in urothelial cancer (dated by TCRdb to the late 2010s). Libraries were built with the immunoSEQ multiplex PCR assay. TCRdb stores this immuneACCESS table with in-frame sequences only. Part of the clones is absent; in the studies checked, under half of the shortfall reflects unresolved V genes, and no reason is known for the rest. The sample table lists tens of thousands of clones, about 85% of them with a count of one. The ten largest clones represent roughly 1.9% of the sample. Reading the label with the study, this specimen's time point is: peripheral blood 6 weeks after treatment start. Source: PBMCs, taken around atezolizumab (anti-PD-L1) treatment. Every receptor here comes from a man aged 50-60 years with urothelial cancer.

The chain uses TRBV6-5 and TRBJ2-1, with a possible D match to TRBD1 (5 bases). The CDR3 runs 14 residues. V shed 5 bases and J shed 7 bases, with 15 bases lying between them. CDR1 and CDR2 (germline): MNHEY, SVGAGI. The CDR3 loop is CASSKTGTLNEQFF. The CDR3, as DNA: TGTGCCAGCAGTAAAACAGGAACCTTAAATGAGCAGTTCTTC.

This chain connects TRBV11-2 to TRBJ2-5; 8 positions agree with TRBD2. V lost 0 bases and J lost 5; bases outside the gene matches: 5. The CDR3 spans 15 residues. The V gene's germline CDR1 is SGHAT and CDR2 FQNNGV. The CDR3 loop reads CASSLEGTSTETQYF. CDR3 DNA sequence: TGTGCCAGCAGCTTAGAGGGGACTAGTACCGAGACCCAGTACTTC.

In nucleotides, the CDR3 is TGTGCCAGCAGTACCGGACTATTATTGGGCACCGGGGAGCTGTTTTTT. Amino acid sequence: CASSTGLLLGTGELFF. The chain is built from TRBV11-2 and TRBJ2-2; perhaps TRBD2 as D (6 bases). The germline gives CDR1 SGHAT, CDR2 FQNNGV. The ends were cut back, 6 bases at V and 4 bases at J, with 18 bases in the middle. The CDR3 totals 16 residues.

V is TRBV7-2 and J is TRBJ2-5; D perhaps matches TRBD1 (7 bases). Germline loops: CDR1 SGHTA, CDR2 FQGNSA. V gave up 1 base and J gave up 4 bases, with 16 bases separating them. The CDR3 is 16 amino acids. The CDR3 sequence: CASSLVGNQGGETQYF. DNA for the CDR3: TGTGCCAGCAGCTTAGTGGGTAACCAGGGGGGAGAGACCCAGTACTTC.

This clone was detected once. The chain links TRBV28 to TRBJ2-2; 9 bases are a match to TRBD1. This CDR3 spans 22 amino acids. V dropped 5 bases and J dropped 2; count of bases not matched to a gene: 24. Germline assignment: CDR1 MDHEN and CDR2 SYDVKM. CDR3: CASSLGQGPLRYGLLNTGELFF. Here the CDR3 DNA reads TGTGCCAGCAGTCTCGGACAGGGGCCGCTTAGGTACGGCCTCCTCAACACCGGGGAGCTGTTTTTT.

The chain combines TRBV11-3 with TRBJ2-3, with 8 nucleotides matching TRBD1. Germline CDR1 reads SGHNT; CDR2 reads YENEEA. Trimming removed 4 bases from V and 1 base from J; junction bases left unmatched: 7. The CDR3 extends over 16 amino acids. The CDR3 sequence is CASSSPADRGTDTQYF. The CDR3 nucleotides read TGTGCCAGCAGCTCCCCCGCGGACAGGGGCACAGATACGCAGTATTTT.

The chain recombines TRBV29-1 with TRBJ1-1; 9 bases are shared with TRBD1. Germline trimming cut 6 bases from V and 1 base from J; bases unmatched to any gene: 6. Germline values: CDR1 SQVTM, CDR2 ANQGSEA. This CDR3 spans 14 amino acids. The CDR3 coding sequence is TGCAGCGTGGTAACAGGGGGCCCGAACACTGAAGCTTTCTTT. It codes for CSVVTGGPNTEAFF. The full variable domain, completed using reference TRBV29-1 and TRBJ1-1, is SAVISQKPSRDICQRGTSLTIQCQVDSQVTMMFWYRQQPGQSLTLIATANQGSEATYESGFVIDKFPISRPNLTFSTLTVSNMSPEDSSIYLCSVVTGGPNTEAFFGQGTRLTVV.

In its sample, this clone was seen once. Other DNA sequences of this sample code for an identical CDR3. This chain links TRBV7-6 with TRBJ2-7; TRBD1 matches 8 bases. CDR3 length equals 14 residues. Trimming removed 5 bases from V and 2 bases from J; junction bases left unmatched: 5. The germline gives CDR1 SGHVS, CDR2 FNYEAQ. CDR3 DNA: TGTGCCAGCAGCCTCGACAGGGGCCCCTACGAGCAGTACTTC. It is translated as CASSLDRGPYEQYF.